This is a list of T cell receptor beta chains from one sample in a study of cytomegalovirus exposure and HLA in healthy donors. Data came from immunoSEQ multiplex PCR; TCRdb stores just in-frame clones and leaves some out. The sample lists 150,000 to 200,000 clones; over 65% were seen once. The sequenced material came from PBMCs. The origin of the receptors is a man between 40 and 49 years old in good health and CMV-seropositive. Each CDR3 is given with its conserved first and last residue. Each record gives: V gene, D gene, clone size, J gene, CDR3 DNA, CDR3 protein. A D gene is named only where the DNA matches it firmly. The listing skips clone size in some rows; elsewhere it reads once, few, many or a size class.

TRBV6-1	.	few	TRBJ1-1	TGTGCCAGCAGTAAAGAGACGGGACTGATGAACACTGAAGCTTTCTTT	CASSKETGLMNTEAFF
TRBV6-6	.	few	TRBJ1-2	TGTGCCAGCAGTCCGGGCGGAGGATACTATGGCTACACCTTC	CASSPGGGYYGYTF
TRBV4-1	.	few	TRBJ1-4	TGCGCCAGCAGCCATCGACGGGTCCATGAAAAACTGTTTTTT	CASSHRRVHEKLFF
TRBV6-5	TRBD1	.	TRBJ1-4	TGTGCCAGCAGTCCCCAGACAGGGCCGGGAGAAAAACTGTTTTTT	CASSPQTGPGEKLFF
TRBV29-1	.	.	TRBJ2-7	TGCAGCGCCAGGGTTGGACCCTACGAGCAGTACTTC	CSARVGPYEQYF
TRBV18	TRBD1	.	TRBJ2-7	TGTGCCAGCTCACCCTCCGGGACAGGGGGCAGCGAGCAGTACTTC	CASSPSGTGGSEQYF
TRBV10-3	TRBD2	.	TRBJ2-7	TGTGCCATCACCGGGACTAGCGGGAGCCACGAGCAGTACTTC	CAITGTSGSHEQYF
TRBV10-3	.	.	TRBJ2-3	TGTGCCATCAGTGAGGGGCTAGCTAACACAGATACGCAGTATTTT	CAISEGLANTDTQYF
TRBV5-6	TRBD1	.	TRBJ2-1	TGTGCCAGCAGCAACCGACAGGGTATCTACAATGAGCAGTTCTTC	CASSNRQGIYNEQFF
TRBV14	.	.	TRBJ1-3	TGTGCCAGCAGCCAAGGCTTACAGGCCCTTGGAAACACCATATATTTT	CASSQGLQALGNTIYF
TRBV5-1	.	few	TRBJ1-1	TGCGCCAGCAGCTACGACAGGAACACTGAAGCTTTCTTT	CASSYDRNTEAFF
TRBV14	TRBD2	.	TRBJ2-3	TGTGCCAGCAGGTTCGGGGGGACAGATACGCAGTATTTT	CASRFGGTDTQYF
TRBV9	TRBD2	.	TRBJ2-1	TGTGCCAGCAGCGCTGGCGGGAGGCAGTTCTTC	CASSAGGRQFF
TRBV7-9	TRBD1	.	TRBJ2-7	TGTGCCAGCAGCATTCACCCCCGGACAGGGGTTGTCTACGAGCAGTACTTC	CASSIHPRTGVVYEQYF
TRBV6-1	.	.	TRBJ2-1	TGTGCCAGATTCAACAATGAGCAGTTCTTC	CARFNNEQFF
TRBV5-1	TRBD2	.	TRBJ2-1	TGCGCCAGCAGACCATACTCCGGGACTAGCGGGGGGGCAGGTGATGAGCAGTTCTTC	CASRPYSGTSGGAGDEQFF
TRBV5-4	.	.	TRBJ2-1	TGTGCCAGCAGCTTAGGATCGGGCAATGAGCAGTTCTTC	CASSLGSGNEQFF
TRBV27	.	.	TRBJ2-3	TGTGCCAGCAGTCAAGCAGGGGAGACTGCAGATACGCAGTATTTT	CASSQAGETADTQYF
TRBV6-6	TRBD2	.	TRBJ2-1	TGTGCCAGCAGTTACGGTGGGACTACCGGAGGTGAGCAGTTCTTC	CASSYGGTTGGEQFF
TRBV9	.	.	TRBJ2-7	TGTGCCAGCAGCGTAGAAGGGCAGGGGTATGGCGAGCAGTACTTC	CASSVEGQGYGEQYF
TRBV7-9	.	.	TRBJ1-5	TGTGCCAGCAGCTTAGTCGTGGGGGGGCACGGTCAGCCCCAGCATTTT	CASSLVVGGHGQPQHF
TRBV19	TRBD1	once	TRBJ2-5	TGTGCCAGTAGCGGGACAGGGCGGGAGACCCAGTACTTC	CASSGTGRETQYF
TRBV7-6	TRBD1	.	TRBJ2-7	TGTGCCAGCAGCCGGACAGGCCTCGAGCAGTACTTC	CASSRTGLEQYF
TRBV11-2	TRBD2	.	TRBJ2-7	TGTGCCAGCAGCTTAGATCGGAGACTAGCGACCTACGAGCAGTACTTC	CASSLDRRLATYEQYF
TRBV19	.	.	TRBJ2-3	TGTGCCAGTAGTACCCCCTTAACAGCCACAGATACGCAGTATTTT	CASSTPLTATDTQYF
TRBV14	.	.	TRBJ1-2	TGTGCCAGCAGCCAGGTTGGACAGTATGGCTACACCTTC	CASSQVGQYGYTF
TRBV5-6	.	.	TRBJ2-2	TGTGCCAGCAGCTCCTCCGGAGGGTTGTTCGGGGAGCTGTTTTTT	CASSSSGGLFGELFF
TRBV6-5	TRBD1	.	TRBJ2-2	TGTGCCAGCAGTGACAGGGGGAACACCGGGGAGCTGTTTTTT	CASSDRGNTGELFF
TRBV11-2	.	.	TRBJ1-3	TGTGCCAGCAGCATAAACGACAGGTCCTTCGGAAACACCATATATTTT	CASSINDRSFGNTIYF
TRBV5-8	TRBD1	.	TRBJ2-2	TGTGCCAGCCCTCCTCGGGGGACAGGGGGCTCCTACACCGGGGAGCTGTTTTTT	CASPPRGTGGSYTGELFF
TRBV7-2	TRBD2	.	TRBJ2-3	TGTGCCAGCAGCAACGTCGGGGGGGGTGTAGCGGGGGTTGGGGATACGCAGTATTTT	CASSNVGGGVAGVGDTQYF
TRBV11-2	TRBD1	.	TRBJ2-7	TGTGCCAGCAGCTCCGTGGGACAGGGCTACGAGCAGTACTTC	CASSSVGQGYEQYF
TRBV6-5	.	.	TRBJ2-7	TGTGCCAGCAGTTACTCGAACGGGGTCGAGCAGTACTTC	CASSYSNGVEQYF
TRBV5-1	.	.	TRBJ2-7	TGCGCCAGCAGCTACCAGGGTGCTACGGGGCAGTACTTC	CASSYQGATGQYF
TRBV2	TRBD1	.	TRBJ2-5	TGTGCCAGCAGTCCAATTCCCTCGACAGGGGGCGAGACCCAGTACTTC	CASSPIPSTGGETQYF
TRBV2	TRBD2	.	TRBJ2-1	TGTGCCACCCTTCCACTAGCGGAATACAATGAGCAGTTCTTC	CATLPLAEYNEQFF
TRBV27	.	once	TRBJ1-1	TGTGCCAGCAGCGTAGGAGGGAACACTGAAGCTTTCTTT	CASSVGGNTEAFF
TRBV7-9	.	.	TRBJ2-3	TGTGCCAGCAGCTTATCGGGACAACCCACAGATACGCAGTATTTT	CASSLSGQPTDTQYF
TRBV4-2	.	.	TRBJ2-4	TGTGCCAGCAGCCAAGAAGGGGACACACCAAAAAACATTCAGTACTTC	CASSQEGDTPKNIQYF
TRBV4-2	TRBD1	.	TRBJ2-3	TGTGCCAGCAGCCCAGGACAGGGCCTAACAGATACGCAGTATTTT	CASSPGQGLTDTQYF
TRBV11-1	TRBD2	.	TRBJ2-7	TGTGCCAGCAGCCGCAGCGGGAGCGCCACCTACGAGCAGTACTTC	CASSRSGSATYEQYF
TRBV9	.	few	TRBJ2-7	TGTGCCAGCAGCGTAGGGGCAGACTCCTACGAGCAGTACTTC	CASSVGADSYEQYF
TRBV5-1	TRBD2	.	TRBJ2-2	TGCGCCAGCAGCATCACAGGGGTTGGGACTAGCGGGAGTCGGACCGGGGAGCTGTTTTTT	CASSITGVGTSGSRTGELFF
TRBV27	TRBD1	.	TRBJ1-4	TGTGCCAGCAGTTCACAGGGGGCGCGGGAAAAACTGTTTTTT	CASSSQGAREKLFF
TRBV5-1	TRBD2	.	TRBJ2-5	TGCGCCAGCAGCTGGAATAGCGGGGGCAACCAAGAGACCCAGTACTTC	CASSWNSGGNQETQYF
TRBV7-3	TRBD2	.	TRBJ2-5	TGTGCCAGCAGCCCCTTAGCGGGACGCCAAGAGACCCAGTACTTC	CASSPLAGRQETQYF
TRBV10-3	.	.	TRBJ2-3	TGTGCCATCAGTGAGGCAGGGGGGGATACGCAGTATTTT	CAISEAGGDTQYF
TRBV11-2	TRBD2	few	TRBJ2-7	TGTGCCAGCAGCCCCGCGGCTACTAGCGGGAAATCAGGGGAGCAGTACTTC	CASSPAATSGKSGEQYF
TRBV5-1	.	.	TRBJ2-7	TGCGCCAGCAGCTTGGCAGGGCAGGGAGAGCAGTACTTC	CASSLAGQGEQYF
TRBV28	.	.	TRBJ2-7	TGTGCCAGCCAACGGTTGGGACTCTACGAGCAGTACTTC	CASQRLGLYEQYF